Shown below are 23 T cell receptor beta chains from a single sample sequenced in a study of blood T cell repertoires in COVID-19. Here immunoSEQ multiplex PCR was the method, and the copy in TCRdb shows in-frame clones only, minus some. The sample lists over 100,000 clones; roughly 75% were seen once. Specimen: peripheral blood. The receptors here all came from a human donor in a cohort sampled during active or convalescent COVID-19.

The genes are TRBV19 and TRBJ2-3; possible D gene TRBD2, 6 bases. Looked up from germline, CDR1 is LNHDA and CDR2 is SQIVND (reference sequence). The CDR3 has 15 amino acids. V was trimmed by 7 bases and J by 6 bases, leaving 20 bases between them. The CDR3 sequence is CASTPAGQVFDTQYF. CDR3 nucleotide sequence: TGTGCCAGTACCCCAGCGGGCCAAGTTTTCGATACGCAGTATTTT. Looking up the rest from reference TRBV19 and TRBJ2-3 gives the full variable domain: DGGITQSPKYLFRKEGQNVTLSCEQNLNHDAMYWYRQDPGQGLRLIYYSQIVNDFQKGDIAEGYSVSREKKESFPLTVTSAQKNPTAFYLCASTPAGQVFDTQYFGPGTRLTVL.

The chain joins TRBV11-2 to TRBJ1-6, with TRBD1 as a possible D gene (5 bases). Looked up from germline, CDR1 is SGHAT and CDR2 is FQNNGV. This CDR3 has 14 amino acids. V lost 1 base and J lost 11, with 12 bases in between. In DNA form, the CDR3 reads TGTGCCAGCAGCTTAGTGGAGGGGCGCACACCCCTCCACTTT. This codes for CASSLVEGRTPLHF.

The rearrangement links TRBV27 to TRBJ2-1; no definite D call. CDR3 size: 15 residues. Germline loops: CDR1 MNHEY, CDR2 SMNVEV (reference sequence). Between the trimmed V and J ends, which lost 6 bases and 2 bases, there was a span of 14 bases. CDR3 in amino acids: CASSPDWNAYNEQFF. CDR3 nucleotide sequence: TGTGCCAGCAGCCCTGACTGGAATGCCTACAATGAGCAGTTCTTC.

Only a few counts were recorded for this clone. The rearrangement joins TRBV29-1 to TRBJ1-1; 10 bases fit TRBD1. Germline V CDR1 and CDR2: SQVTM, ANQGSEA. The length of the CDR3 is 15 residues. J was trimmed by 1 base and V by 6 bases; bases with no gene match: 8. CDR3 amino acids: CSVRGDRGTNTEAFF. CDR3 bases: TGCAGCGTCAGGGGGGACAGGGGAACGAACACTGAAGCTTTCTTT. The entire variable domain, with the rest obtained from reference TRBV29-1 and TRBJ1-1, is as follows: SAVISQKPSRDICQRGTSLTIQCQVDSQVTMMFWYRQQPGQSLTLIATANQGSEATYESGFVIDKFPISRPNLTFSTLTVSNMSPEDSSIYLCSVRGDRGTNTEAFFGQGTRLTVV.

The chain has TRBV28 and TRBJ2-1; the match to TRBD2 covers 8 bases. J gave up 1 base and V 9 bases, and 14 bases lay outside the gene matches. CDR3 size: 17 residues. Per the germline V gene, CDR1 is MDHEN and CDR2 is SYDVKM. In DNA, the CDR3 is TGTGCCAGTTCCGCTCAAGGAGCGGGAGAGTCCTACAATGAGCAGTTCTTC. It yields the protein CASSAQGAGESYNEQFF.

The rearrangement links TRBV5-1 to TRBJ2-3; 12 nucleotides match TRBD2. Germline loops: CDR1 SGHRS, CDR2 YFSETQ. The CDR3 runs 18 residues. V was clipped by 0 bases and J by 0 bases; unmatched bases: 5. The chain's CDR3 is CASSLDLGLAGSTDTQYF. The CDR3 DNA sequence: TGCGCCAGCAGCTTGGACTTGGGACTAGCGGGTAGCACAGATACGCAGTATTTT.

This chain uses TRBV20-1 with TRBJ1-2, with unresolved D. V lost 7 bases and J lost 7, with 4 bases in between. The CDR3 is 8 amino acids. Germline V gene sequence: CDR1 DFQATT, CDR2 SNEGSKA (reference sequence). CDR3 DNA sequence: TGCAGTGACGGTGGCTACACCTTC. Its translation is CSDGGYTF.

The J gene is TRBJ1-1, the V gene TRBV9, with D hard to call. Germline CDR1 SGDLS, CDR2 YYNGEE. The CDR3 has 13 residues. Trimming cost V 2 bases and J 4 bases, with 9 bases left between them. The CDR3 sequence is CASSVEGGTEAFF. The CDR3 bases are TGTGCCAGCAGCGTCGAGGGAGGCACTGAAGCTTTCTTT.

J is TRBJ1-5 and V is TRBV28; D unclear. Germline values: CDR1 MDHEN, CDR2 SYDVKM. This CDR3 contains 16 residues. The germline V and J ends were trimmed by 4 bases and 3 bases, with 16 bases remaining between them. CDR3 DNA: TGTGCCAGCAGTTGGGCCCAATCGTGGATCAATCAGCCCCAGCATTTT. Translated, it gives CASSWAQSWINQPQHF. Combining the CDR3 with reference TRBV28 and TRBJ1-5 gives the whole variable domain DVKVTQSSRYLVKRTGEKVFLECVQDMDHENMFWYRQDPGLGLRLIYFSYDVKMKEKGDIPEGYSVSREKKERFSLILESASTNQTSMYLCASSWAQSWINQPQHFGDGTRLSIL.

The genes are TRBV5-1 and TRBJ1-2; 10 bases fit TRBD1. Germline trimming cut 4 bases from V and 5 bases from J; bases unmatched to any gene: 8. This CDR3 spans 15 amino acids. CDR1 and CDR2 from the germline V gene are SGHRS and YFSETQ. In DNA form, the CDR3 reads TGCGCCAGCAGCCCCCTTCCGGGACAGGGGTATGGCTACACCTTC. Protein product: CASSPLPGQGYGYTF.

CDR3 sequence: CASSFLAAPSYEQYF. DNA of the CDR3: TGTGCCAGCAGTTTCCTAGCGGCCCCCTCCTACGAGCAGTACTTC. V usage is TRBV28 and J usage is TRBJ2-7; TRBD2 matches at 7 bases. CDR1 is MDHEN and CDR2 is SYDVKM in the germline V gene. The CDR3 contains 15 residues. V was clipped by 3 bases and J by 0 bases; unmatched bases: 5. Full variable domain (rest looked up from reference TRBV28 and TRBJ2-7): DVKVTQSSRYLVKRTGEKVFLECVQDMDHENMFWYRQDPGLGLRLIYFSYDVKMKEKGDIPEGYSVSREKKERFSLILESASTNQTSMYLCASSFLAAPSYEQYFGPGTRLTVT.

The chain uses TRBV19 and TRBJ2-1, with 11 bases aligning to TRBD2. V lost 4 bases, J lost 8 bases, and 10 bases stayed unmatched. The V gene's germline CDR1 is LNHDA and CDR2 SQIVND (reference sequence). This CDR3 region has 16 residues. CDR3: CASSTVSGGAYYEQFF. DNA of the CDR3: TGTGCCAGTAGTACCGTTAGCGGGGGGGCCTATTATGAGCAGTTCTTC.

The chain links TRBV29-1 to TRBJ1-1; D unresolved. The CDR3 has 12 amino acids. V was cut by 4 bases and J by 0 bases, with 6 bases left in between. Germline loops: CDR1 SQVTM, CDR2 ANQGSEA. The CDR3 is CSVGQMNTEAFF. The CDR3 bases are TGCAGCGTTGGGCAGATGAACACTGAAGCTTTCTTT.

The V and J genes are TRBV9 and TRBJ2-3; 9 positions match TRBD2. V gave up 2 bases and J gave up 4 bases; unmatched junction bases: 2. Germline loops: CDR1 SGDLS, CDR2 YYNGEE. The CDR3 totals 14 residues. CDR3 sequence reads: CASSVIAGADTQYF. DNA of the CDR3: TGTGCCAGCAGCGTCATAGCGGGAGCAGATACGCAGTATTTT. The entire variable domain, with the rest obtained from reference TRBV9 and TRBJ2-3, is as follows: DSGVTQTPKHLITATGQRVTLRCSPRSGDLSVYWYQQSLDQGLQFLIQYYNGEERAKGNILERFSAQQFPDLHSELNLSSLELGDSALYFCASSVIAGADTQYFGPGTRLTVL.

The CDR3 region has the DNA TGTGCCAGCAGCTTAAGGCCAGGGGCCGAAACTGAAGCTTTCTTT. This codes for CASSLRPGAETEAFF. The chain joins TRBV7-3 to TRBJ1-1; perhaps TRBD1 as D (6 bases). Germline V gene data show CDR1 as SGHTA and CDR2 as FQGTGA. V was trimmed by 1 base and J by 5 bases, leaving 14 bases between them. This CDR3 has 15 amino acids.

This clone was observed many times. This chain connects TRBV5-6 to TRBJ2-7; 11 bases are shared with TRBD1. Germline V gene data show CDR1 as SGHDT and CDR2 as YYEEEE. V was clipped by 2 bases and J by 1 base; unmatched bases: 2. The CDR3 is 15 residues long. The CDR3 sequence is CASSFGQGASYEQYF. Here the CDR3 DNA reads TGTGCCAGCAGCTTCGGACAGGGGGCTTCCTACGAGCAGTACTTC.

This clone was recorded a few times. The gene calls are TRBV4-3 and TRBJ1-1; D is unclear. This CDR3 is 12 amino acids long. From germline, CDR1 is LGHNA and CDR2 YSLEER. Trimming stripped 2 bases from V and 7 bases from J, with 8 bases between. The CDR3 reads CASSQSDNEAFF. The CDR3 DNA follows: TGCGCCAGCAGCCAATCCGACAATGAAGCTTTCTTT.

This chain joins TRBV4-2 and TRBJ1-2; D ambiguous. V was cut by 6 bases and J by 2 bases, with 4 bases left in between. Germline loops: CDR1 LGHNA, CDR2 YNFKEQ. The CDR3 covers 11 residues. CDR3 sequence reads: CASRENYGYTF. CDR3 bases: TGTGCCAGCAGGGAGAACTATGGCTACACCTTC.

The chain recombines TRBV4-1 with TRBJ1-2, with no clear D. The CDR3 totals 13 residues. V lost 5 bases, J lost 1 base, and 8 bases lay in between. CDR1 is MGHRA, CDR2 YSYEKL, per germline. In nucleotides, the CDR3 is TGCGCCAGCAGCGTTTTACATAACTATGGCTACACCTTC. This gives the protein CASSVLHNYGYTF.

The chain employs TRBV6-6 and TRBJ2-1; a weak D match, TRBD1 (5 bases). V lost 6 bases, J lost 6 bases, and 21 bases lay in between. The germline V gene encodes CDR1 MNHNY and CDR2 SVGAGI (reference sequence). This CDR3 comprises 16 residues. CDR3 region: CASSPSPGREGNEQFF. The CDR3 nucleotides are TGTGCCAGCAGCCCCAGTCCAGGCAGGGAAGGCAATGAGCAGTTCTTC.

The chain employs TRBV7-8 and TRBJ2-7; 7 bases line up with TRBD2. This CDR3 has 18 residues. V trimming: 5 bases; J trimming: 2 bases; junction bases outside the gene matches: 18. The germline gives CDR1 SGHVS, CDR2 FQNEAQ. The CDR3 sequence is CASSRLSLKDTSAYEQYF. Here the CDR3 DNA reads TGTGCCAGCAGCCGACTCAGCCTAAAGGATACTAGCGCCTACGAGCAGTACTTC.

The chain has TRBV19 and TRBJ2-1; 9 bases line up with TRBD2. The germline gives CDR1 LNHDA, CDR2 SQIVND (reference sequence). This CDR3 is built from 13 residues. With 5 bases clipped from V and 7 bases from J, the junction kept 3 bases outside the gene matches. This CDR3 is CASSLGLANEQFF. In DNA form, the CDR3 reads TGTGCCAGTAGTTTGGGACTAGCAAATGAGCAGTTCTTC.

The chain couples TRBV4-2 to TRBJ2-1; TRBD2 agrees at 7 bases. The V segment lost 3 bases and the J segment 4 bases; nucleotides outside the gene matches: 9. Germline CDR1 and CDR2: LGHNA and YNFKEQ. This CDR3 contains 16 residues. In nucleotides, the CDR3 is TGTGCCAGCAGCCAGCGCCTATTACTAGCGTACAATGAGCAGTTCTTC. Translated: CASSQRLLLAYNEQFF.